These T cell receptor beta chains were read from a single sample in a study of T-cell memory formation after mild COVID-19. TCRdb ran MiXCR on the 5' RACE reads and lists one entry per CDR3 protein. This repertoire shows under 200,000 distinct CDR3 sequences, around 10% found once; its top ten account for less than 4%. Sequencing was done on a sample of PBMCs or a T cell subset sorted from them (not recorded which). The receptors stem from a man aged 18 to 30 who had mild COVID-19 (a few samples of this study predate the infection). Cell type and time point are not known. Each CDR3 is given with its conserved first and last residue. D genes are given only for firm matches. The listing skips clone size in some rows; elsewhere it reads once, few, many or a size class.

size	V	J	D	CDR3	DNA
many	TRBV29-1	TRBJ2-1	NA	CSVEDPQGISYNEQFF	TGCAGCGTTGAAGATCCCCAGGGTATCTCCTACAATGAGCAGTTCTTC
NA	TRBV7-2	TRBJ2-5	TRBD1	CASSLVGQGLKTQYF	TGTGCCAGCAGCTTAGTGGGACAGGGTTTGAAGACCCAGTACTTC
few	TRBV11-2	TRBJ2-7	NA	CASSPLRGPSYEQYF	TGTGCCAGCAGCCCCCTCCGGGGCCCCTCCTACGAGCAGTACTTC
once	TRBV4-3	TRBJ1-2	TRBD1	CASSHISGTGNGYTF	TGCGCCAGCAGCCACATTTCCGGGACAGGGAACGGCTACACCTTC
many	TRBV5-1	TRBJ2-1	NA	CASNPRQVGSSYNEQFF	TGCGCCAGCAACCCCCGGCAGGTGGGAAGCTCCTACAATGAGCAGTTCTTC
NA	TRBV5-1	TRBJ1-2	NA	CASSLVPGAGGGYTF	TGCGCCAGCAGCTTGGTCCCAGGGGCTGGTGGTGGCTACACCTTC
few	TRBV20-1	TRBJ2-2	NA	CSARKAGLAANTGELFF	TGCAGTGCTAGGAAGGCAGGGTTGGCCGCGAACACCGGGGAGCTGTTTTTT
NA	TRBV6-1	TRBJ1-5	NA	CAAAFGAALNQPQHF	TGTGCCGCGGCCTTTGGGGCGGCACTTAATCAGCCCCAGCATTTT
NA	TRBV4-1	TRBJ2-5	TRBD2	CASSQPGTSGAETQYF	TGCGCCAGCAGCCAGCCCGGGACTAGCGGGGCGGAGACCCAGTACTTC
NA	TRBV20-1	TRBJ1-6	NA	CSAPPPWGPPLHF	TGCAGTGCCCCGCCCCCCTGGGGTCCCCCCCTCCACTTT
many	TRBV5-1	TRBJ1-2	NA	CASSLSGYGYTF	TGCGCCAGCAGCTTATCGGGGTATGGCTACACCTTC
few	TRBV20-1	TRBJ2-3	TRBD2	CSPGTSVDTQYF	TGCAGTCCCGGGACTAGCGTGGATACGCAGTATTTT
many	TRBV20-1	TRBJ1-1	NA	CSARDGQNTEAFF	TGCAGTGCTAGAGATGGTCAAAACACTGAAGCTTTCTTT
NA	TRBV6-5	TRBJ2-5	NA	CASSSPGDETQYF	TGTGCCAGCAGTTCGCCAGGGGATGAGACCCAGTACTTC
many	TRBV7-6	TRBJ2-3	TRBD2	CASSSKVSSGGADTDTQYF	TGTGCCAGCAGCTCCAAGGTGTCTAGCGGGGGGGCCGATACAGATACGCAGTATTTT
NA	TRBV12-3/TRBV12-4	TRBJ2-3	TRBD2	CASSLGTRDTQYF	TGTGCCAGCAGTTTAGGGACTAGAGATACGCAGTATTTT
NA	TRBV3-1	TRBJ2-5	TRBD2	CASSQPGGPTETQYF	TGTGCCAGCAGCCAACCGGGGGGGCCCACAGAGACCCAGTACTTC
few	TRBV6-2/TRBV6-3	TRBJ1-6	NA	CASSYSSRTPGLNSPLHF	TGTGCCAGCAGTTACTCGTCCCGCACACCGGGGCTTAATTCACCCCTCCACTTT
NA	TRBV5-1	TRBJ1-4	TRBD1	CASSGGGQGDFEKLFF	TGCGCCAGCAGCGGGGGAGGACAGGGGGATTTTGAAAAACTGTTTTTT
few	TRBV3-1	TRBJ1-2	TRBD1	CASSQADRGYGYTF	TGTGCCAGCAGCCAAGCGGACAGGGGGTATGGCTACACCTTC
many	TRBV11-1	TRBJ1-1	NA	CASSFSNTEAFF	TGTGCCAGCAGCTTTTCCAACACTGAAGCTTTCTTT
few	TRBV20-1	TRBJ2-7	NA	CSASPAGFSYEQYF	TGCAGTGCTAGCCCTGCAGGGTTCTCCTACGAGCAGTACTTC
few	TRBV29-1	TRBJ1-1	NA	CSVEGVKAFF	TGCAGCGTTGAAGGGGTAAAGGCTTTCTTT
few	TRBV6-2/TRBV6-3	TRBJ1-6	TRBD1	CASRTTGPGTSPLHF	TGTGCCAGCAGGACGACAGGGCCAGGAACTTCACCCCTCCACTTT
NA	TRBV11-2	TRBJ2-2	NA	CASSPLARVGGELFF	TGTGCCAGCAGCCCTCTAGCACGGGTCGGCGGGGAGCTGTTTTTT
NA	TRBV6-2/TRBV6-3	TRBJ1-1	TRBD1	CASSYGQGVTEAFF	TGTGCCAGCAGTTACGGGCAGGGGGTGACTGAAGCTTTCTTT
many	TRBV28	TRBJ2-5	NA	CASSLDRQETQYF	TGTGCCAGCAGTTTAGACAGACAAGAGACCCAGTACTTC
few	TRBV7-6	TRBJ1-1	NA	CASSPIDENTEAFF	TGTGCCAGCAGCCCGATAGACGAGAACACTGAAGCTTTCTTT
NA	TRBV12-3/TRBV12-4	TRBJ1-1	NA	CASSLEGANTEAFF	TGTGCCAGCAGTTTGGAGGGAGCAAACACTGAAGCTTTCTTT
many	TRBV5-1	TRBJ2-2	NA	CASSLGRATGELFF	TGCGCCAGCAGCTTGGGCAGGGCAACGGGGGAGCTGTTTTTT
NA	TRBV7-2	TRBJ1-6	NA	CASSLGQGVNSPLHF	TGTGCCAGCAGCTTAGGCCAGGGTGTAAATTCACCCCTCCACTTT